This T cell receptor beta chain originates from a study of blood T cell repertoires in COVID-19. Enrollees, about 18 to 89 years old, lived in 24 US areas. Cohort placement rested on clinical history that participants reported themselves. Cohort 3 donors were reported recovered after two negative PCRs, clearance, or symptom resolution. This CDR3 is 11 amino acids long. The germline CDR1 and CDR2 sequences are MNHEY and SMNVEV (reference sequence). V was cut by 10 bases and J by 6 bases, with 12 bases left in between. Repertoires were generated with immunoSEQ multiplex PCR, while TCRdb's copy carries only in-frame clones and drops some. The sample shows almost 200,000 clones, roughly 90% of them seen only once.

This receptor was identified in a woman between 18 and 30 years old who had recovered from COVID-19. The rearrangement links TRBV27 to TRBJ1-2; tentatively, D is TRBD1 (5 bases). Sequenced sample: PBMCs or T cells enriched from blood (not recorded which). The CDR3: CATWGGDGYTF. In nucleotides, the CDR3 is TGTGCCACCTGGGGGGGTGATGGCTACACCTTC.